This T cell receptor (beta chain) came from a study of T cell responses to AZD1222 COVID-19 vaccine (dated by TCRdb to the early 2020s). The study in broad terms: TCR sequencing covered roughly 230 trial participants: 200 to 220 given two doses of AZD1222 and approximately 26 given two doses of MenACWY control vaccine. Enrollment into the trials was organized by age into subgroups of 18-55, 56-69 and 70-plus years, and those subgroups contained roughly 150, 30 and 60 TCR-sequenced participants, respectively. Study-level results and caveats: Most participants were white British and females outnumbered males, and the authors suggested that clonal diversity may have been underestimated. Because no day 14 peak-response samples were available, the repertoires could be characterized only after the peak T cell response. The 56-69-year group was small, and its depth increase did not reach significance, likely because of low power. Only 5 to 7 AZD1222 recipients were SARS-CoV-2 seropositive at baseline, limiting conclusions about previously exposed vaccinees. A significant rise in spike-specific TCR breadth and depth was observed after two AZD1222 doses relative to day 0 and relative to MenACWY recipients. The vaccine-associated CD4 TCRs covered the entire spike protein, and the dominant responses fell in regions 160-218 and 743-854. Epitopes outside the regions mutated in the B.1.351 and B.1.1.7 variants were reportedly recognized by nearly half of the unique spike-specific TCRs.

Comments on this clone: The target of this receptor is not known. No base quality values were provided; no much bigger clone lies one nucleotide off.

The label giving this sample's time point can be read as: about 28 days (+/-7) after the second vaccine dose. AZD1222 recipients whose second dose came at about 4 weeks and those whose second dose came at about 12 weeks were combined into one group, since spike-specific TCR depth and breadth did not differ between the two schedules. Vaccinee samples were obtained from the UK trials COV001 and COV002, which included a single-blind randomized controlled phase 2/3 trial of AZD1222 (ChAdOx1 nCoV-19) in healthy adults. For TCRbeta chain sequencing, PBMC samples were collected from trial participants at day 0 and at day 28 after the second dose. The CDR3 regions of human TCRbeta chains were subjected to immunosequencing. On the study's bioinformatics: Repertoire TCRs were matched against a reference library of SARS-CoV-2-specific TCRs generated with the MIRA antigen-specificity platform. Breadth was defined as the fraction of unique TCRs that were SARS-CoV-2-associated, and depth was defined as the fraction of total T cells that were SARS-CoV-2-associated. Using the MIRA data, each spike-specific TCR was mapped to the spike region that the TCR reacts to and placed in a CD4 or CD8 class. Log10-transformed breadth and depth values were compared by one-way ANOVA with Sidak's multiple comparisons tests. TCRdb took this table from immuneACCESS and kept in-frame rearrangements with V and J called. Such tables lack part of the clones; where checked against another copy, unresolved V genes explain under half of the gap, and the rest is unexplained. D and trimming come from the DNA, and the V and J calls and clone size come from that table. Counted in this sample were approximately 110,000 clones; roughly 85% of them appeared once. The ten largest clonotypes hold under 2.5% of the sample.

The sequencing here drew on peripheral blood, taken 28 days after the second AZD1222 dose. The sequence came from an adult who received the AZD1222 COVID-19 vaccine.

The sequenced DNA: TGTGCCAGCAGCCTTAGCGGGAGGGACTACGAGCAGTACTTC. Translated, it gives CASSLSGRDYEQYF. The chain is made from TRBV27 and TRBJ2-7; 11 junctional bases match TRBD2. V is trimmed back by 6 bases and J by 3 bases, and the junction contains 4 bases that no gene match accounts for. The CDR3 spans 14 residues, from the cysteine through the phenylalanine. The sequence is cut down to CDR3 DNA, 42 bases in frame from base 1. Taken from the germline V gene (reference sequence), the CDR1 and CDR2 loops are MNHEY and SMNVEV.